Listed below are T cell receptor beta chains from one sample, sequenced in a study of control samples from healthy donors and cancer patients. Produced via immunoSEQ multiplex PCR; TCRdb's table is partial and in-frame only. The sample records 100,000 to 150,000 clones, 80% to 95% being singletons. Sequencing was performed on blood. Receptors originate from a man aged 18-30 years in good health. The CDR3 runs from the conserved cysteine through the conserved F or W. D genes are given only for firm matches. Only some rows state a clone size, as once, few, many or a class for expanded clones.

clone_size	v_call	d_call	j_call	cdr3_aa	cdr3_nt
.	TRBV28	TRBD1	TRBJ2-5	CASSLPTGVGQETQYF	TGTGCCAGCAGTTTACCGACAGGGGTCGGCCAAGAGACCCAGTACTTC
few	TRBV6-1	TRBD1	TRBJ2-7	CASSEGQGDWYEQYF	TGTGCCAGCAGTGAAGGACAGGGGGATTGGTACGAGCAGTACTTC
.	TRBV6-5	.	TRBJ1-1	CASSYGGNTEAFF	TGTGCCAGCAGTTACGGGGGGAACACTGAAGCTTTCTTT
.	TRBV19	.	TRBJ1-6	CASSLGGAYSPLHF	TGTGCCAGTAGTCTCGGGGGCGCCTATTCACCCCTCCACTTT
.	TRBV11-2	.	TRBJ2-7	CASSLDPGSMYEQYF	TGTGCCAGCAGCTTAGATCCAGGGAGCATGTACGAGCAGTACTTC
.	TRBV9	.	TRBJ1-3	CASSVTESGNTIYF	TGTGCCAGCAGCGTAACAGAATCTGGAAACACCATATATTTT
.	TRBV4-1	TRBD2	TRBJ2-7	CASSQLAGARYEQYF	TGCGCCAGCAGCCAACTAGCGGGGGCCCGCTACGAGCAGTACTTC
.	TRBV11-2	.	TRBJ2-1	CASSPVYNEQFF	TGTGCCAGCAGCCCCGTCTACAATGAGCAGTTCTTC
.	TRBV10-1	.	TRBJ1-2	CASSESGAYGYTF	TGCGCCAGCAGTGAGTCGGGGGCTTATGGCTACACCTTC
.	TRBV5-4	TRBD2	TRBJ2-1	CASSLESGGAPQFF	TGTGCCAGCAGCTTGGAAAGCGGGGGGGCCCCTCAGTTCTTC
.	TRBV27	.	TRBJ1-2	CASSLDRGPVYGYTF	TGTGCCAGCAGTTTAGACCGGGGGCCGGTCTATGGCTACACCTTC
.	TRBV19	.	TRBJ1-2	CASSPGTPYGYTF	TGTGCCAGTAGTCCCGGGACGCCCTATGGCTACACCTTC
once	TRBV7-8	.	TRBJ1-5	CASSFSQSNQPQHF	TGTGCCAGCAGCTTCTCACAGTCTAATCAGCCCCAGCATTTT
.	TRBV11-2	TRBD1	TRBJ1-2	CASSLTGGAYGYTF	TGTGCCAGCAGCTTGACAGGGGGCGCCTATGGCTACACCTTC
once	TRBV7-9	.	TRBJ1-2	CASSFPNYGYTF	TGTGCCAGCAGCTTCCCTAACTATGGCTACACCTTC
.	TRBV29-1	.	TRBJ1-5	CSVVVGTRSNQPQHF	TGCAGCGTTGTCGTCGGGACGAGGAGCAATCAGCCCCAGCATTTT
.	TRBV6-5	TRBD2	TRBJ2-5	CASRTSGEETQYF	TGTGCCAGCCGGACTAGCGGCGAAGAGACCCAGTACTTC
.	TRBV3-1/TRBV3-2	TRBD2	TRBJ2-1	CASSQRGGYNEQFF	TGTGCCAGCAGCCAGCGGGGGGGCTACAATGAGCAGTTCTTC
.	TRBV7-8	TRBD1	TRBJ2-3	CASTGQVPTDTQYF	TGTGCCAGCACCGGACAGGTGCCCACAGATACGCAGTATTTT
.	TRBV9	TRBD1	TRBJ1-5	CASSPEDRGAGLSNQPQHF	TGTGCCAGCAGCCCGGAGGACAGGGGCGCGGGTCTGAGCAATCAGCCCCAGCATTTT
.	TRBV28	.	TRBJ1-5	CASRPGPSNQPQHF	TGTGCCAGCAGACCAGGACCGTCCAATCAGCCCCAGCATTTT
.	TRBV30	TRBD1	TRBJ1-1	CALSKGQLNTEAFF	TGTGCCTTAAGTAAGGGACAGCTGAACACTGAAGCTTTCTTT
.	TRBV19	TRBD1	TRBJ2-1	CASTPSGTAYNEQFF	TGTGCCAGTACCCCATCCGGGACAGCCTACAATGAGCAGTTCTTC
.	TRBV5-1	TRBD1	TRBJ2-7	CASSPDRGAYEQYF	TGCGCCAGCAGCCCCGACAGGGGAGCCTACGAGCAGTACTTC
.	TRBV30	.	TRBJ1-3	CAWSVPRSGYGNTIYF	TGTGCCTGGAGTGTACCTAGGTCCGGCTACGGAAACACCATATATTTT
.	TRBV3-1/TRBV3-2	TRBD2	TRBJ2-1	CASSLQLTSGGGEQFF	TGTGCCAGCAGTTTACAATTGACTAGCGGCGGTGGTGAGCAGTTCTTC
.	TRBV5-1	.	TRBJ2-3	CASSFLPDNTDTQYF	TGCGCCAGCAGCTTTCTTCCTGACAACACAGATACGCAGTATTTT
.	TRBV6-5	TRBD1	TRBJ2-1	CASWQGAINEQFF	TGTGCCAGCTGGCAGGGGGCTATCAATGAGCAGTTCTTC
.	TRBV7-3	.	TRBJ2-3	CASSSQGRDTDTQYF	TGTGCCAGCAGCTCCCAAGGCCGGGACACAGATACGCAGTATTTT
.	TRBV6-5	.	TRBJ2-3	CASNWRHSDTQYF	TGTGCCAGCAACTGGCGGCATTCAGATACGCAGTATTTT
.	TRBV27	TRBD2	TRBJ2-7	CASTSGTSGGLYEQYF	TGTGCCAGCACCTCCGGGACTAGCGGGGGGCTCTACGAGCAGTACTTC
.	TRBV5-5	.	TRBJ1-6	CASSDRYNSPLHF	TGTGCCAGCAGTGACAGGTATAATTCACCCCTCCACTTT
once	TRBV24-1	.	TRBJ1-5	CATIRQGPLLDQPQHF	TGTGCCACCATAAGGCAGGGCCCCTTGTTGGATCAGCCCCAGCATTTT
.	TRBV25-1	TRBD2	TRBJ2-5	CASRGLAQETQYF	TGTGCCAGCAGAGGACTAGCGCAAGAGACCCAGTACTTC
.	TRBV25-1	TRBD1	TRBJ1-3	CASSASRTGGGNTIYF	TGTGCCAGCAGTGCCTCCCGGACAGGGGGAGGAAACACCATATATTTT
.	TRBV20-1	.	TRBJ2-1	CSASGGAQYNEQFF	TGCAGTGCTAGTGGGGGGGCTCAATACAATGAGCAGTTCTTC
.	TRBV7-6	TRBD2	TRBJ2-3	CASSAEGLAGEPGWGADTQYF	TGTGCCAGCAGCGCCGAGGGGCTAGCGGGAGAACCGGGTTGGGGCGCAGATACGCAGTATTTT
.	TRBV29-1	.	TRBJ2-2	CSVKAHGELFF	TGCAGCGTTAAGGCCCACGGGGAGCTGTTTTTT
.	TRBV5-6	.	TRBJ1-2	CASSLGRSGQSYGYTF	TGTGCCAGCAGCTTGGGGCGCTCCGGACAGAGTTATGGCTACACCTTC
.	TRBV27	.	TRBJ2-6	CASSPSWLSGANVLTF	TGTGCCAGCAGCCCTTCTTGGCTTTCTGGGGCCAACGTCCTGACTTTC
few	TRBV6-4	TRBD2	TRBJ2-1	CASSLAGGNNEQFF	TGTGCCAGCAGCCTAGCGGGAGGCAACAATGAGCAGTTCTTC
.	TRBV7-9	.	TRBJ1-2	CASSPVGGGGYTF	TGTGCCAGCAGCCCAGTGGGAGGGGGAGGCTACACCTTC
.	TRBV15	TRBD2	TRBJ2-2	CATSSPRGRALAGELFF	TGTGCCACCAGCAGTCCTCGCGGGAGGGCCCTCGCCGGGGAGCTGTTTTTT
.	TRBV14	TRBD2	TRBJ2-3	CASSQDVSSGNTDTQYF	TGTGCCAGCAGCCAAGATGTGTCTAGCGGAAACACAGATACGCAGTATTTT
.	TRBV2	TRBD1	TRBJ1-3	CASSADRVGNTIYF	TGTGCCAGCAGCGCTGACAGGGTTGGAAACACCATATATTTT
.	TRBV5-1	.	TRBJ2-1	CASSSTNEQFF	TGCGCCAGCAGCTCCACCAATGAGCAGTTCTTC
.	TRBV28	.	TRBJ1-1	CASSLLRNTAFF	TGTGCCAGCAGTCTTCTGAGGAATACAGCTTTCTTT
.	TRBV4-3	.	TRBJ2-3	CASSRTISGSTDTQYF	TGCGCCAGCAGCCGTACAATTAGCGGCAGCACAGATACGCAGTATTTT
.	TRBV27	.	TRBJ2-1	CASRSGLLSYNEQFF	TGTGCCAGCAGGTCGGGGCTCCTCTCCTACAATGAGCAGTTCTTC
.	TRBV5-5	.	TRBJ1-6	CASSLTRPLHF	TGTGCCAGCAGCTTGACGAGACCCCTCCACTTT
.	TRBV30	.	TRBJ1-1	CAWSEGGRTEAFF	TGTGCCTGGAGCGAGGGGGGGAGGACTGAAGCTTTCTTT
few	TRBV14	.	TRBJ1-1	CASSQLRTSKAFF	TGTGCCAGCAGCCAATTAAGGACGTCGAAAGCTTTCTTT
once	TRBV6-2/TRBV6-3	TRBD1	TRBJ1-1	CASSSTRDSQAFF	TGTGCCAGCAGTTCTACTCGGGACAGTCAAGCTTTCTTT
.	TRBV29-1	TRBD1	TRBJ2-7	CSAKTGTEYEQYF	TGCAGCGCCAAAACCGGGACAGAGTACGAGCAGTACTTC
.	TRBV6-5	.	TRBJ2-3	CASSRGGTDTQYF	TGTGCCAGCAGTCGCGGGGGCACAGATACGCAGTATTTT
.	TRBV9	.	TRBJ1-1	CASSVAGGARAFF	TGTGCCAGCAGCGTAGCGGGTGGGGCAAGAGCTTTCTTT